This TCR beta chain is from a study of shared clonotypes between healthy human individuals (dated by TCRdb to the early 2020s). In terms of the full investigation: Two women and a few men aged 18 to 49 years were included in the cohort. For each donor, three plates each were used for CD4 naive and CD4 memory, two plates were used for CD8 naive, and one plate was used for CD8 memory. To estimate repertoire size and how much clonotype sharing occurs between individuals, the study deeply sequenced the blood TCR repertoires of five healthy adults. To increase sequencing depth and limit assay-specific biases, different laboratories used diverse techniques to prepare libraries and sequence TCR repertoires. Per donor, leukapheresis produced somewhere between about 0.9 and 9.5 billion PBMCs.

The donors were healthy, HIV-negative adults who had no recently reported acute infections or vaccinations. Only Caucasian adults living in Nashville, Tennessee, USA were represented among the donors. CD4+ T cells were enriched by magnetic negative selection, after which naive cells were positively selected on CD45RA and the negative fraction was taken as the memory subset. Blood was collected by leukapheresis, and PBMCs were isolated by Ficoll-Histopaque density gradient centrifugation and then cryopreserved in liquid nitrogen vapor phase. Analytical flow cytometry was used to check the purity and quantity of every magnetically sorted T cell population. Genomic DNA was isolated from each sorted fraction and quantified by UV absorbance on a Nanodrop 2000c. About this clone itself: Its antigen remains undetermined. Per-base quality was not reported, and no clone a single base away is much larger than it.

TCR CDR3 regions were amplified from genomic DNA by multiplex PCR using the deep immunoSEQ assay. For each cell subset, the extracted genomic DNA was distributed evenly across all wells of several immunoSEQ 96-well plates, and each plate served as one replicate. For sorted subsets, about 210 ng of genomic DNA, equivalent to 30,000 or so T cell genomes, went into each replicate PCR. Purified libraries were quantified with a Qubit 3.0 fluorometer, sized on a Bioanalyzer 2100, and re-quantified with the KAPA Library Quantification kit. Every immunoSEQ 96-well plate was sequenced on a separate single-read 150-cycle Illumina NextSeq 550 flow cell. The study's processing was this. Because the immunoSEQ output included only junctional sequences and no quality scores, the filtering could not be the same as the filtering used for full-length reads. Sequences were annotated with PyIR, a Python wrapper for IgBLAST v1.9, using IMGT germline references to assign V/J genes and CDR3. Reads were removed for weak V/J assignments (E-value above 1e-6), missing CDR3, stop codons, out-of-frame junctions, or ambiguous translated residues. V3J clonotypes were defined as sequences sharing the same inferred V gene, J gene, and CDR3 amino acid sequence. To compute the percentage overlap between repertoires, the number of shared unique clonotypes was divided by the size of the smaller repertoire. Repertoire richness was assessed with RTK rarefaction, the Chao1 estimator, and Recon v2.1 estimates of unobserved clonotypes. Generation probabilities were computed with OLGA for all TCRbeta clonotypes obtained by the gDNA method from several donors. TCRdb mirrors the immuneACCESS table, restricted to in-frame sequences. Some clones are absent from its copies; in checked studies, under half trace to an unresolved V gene, and the reason for the others is unknown. The DNA was the basis for D and trimming; V, J and clone size are from that table. This sample holds millions of clones; approximately 90% were observed only once. Clones ranked in the top ten supply under 0.15% of the sample.

The CDR3 starts with the cysteine, ends with the phenylalanine, and has 16 residues. This entry keeps only the CDR3 DNA: 48 bases, framed from base 1. As encoded in the germline V gene, CDR1 is MGHDK while CDR2 is SYGVNS. V loses 0 bases at its end and J loses 4 bases; junction bases beyond the gene matches: 6. What the research found in general, with its limitations: Sharing across several donors was observed for around 5% of naive CD4, around 3.5% of naive CD8, roughly 2.4% of memory CD4, and about 0.4% of memory CD8 clonotypes. Naive subsets generally had larger estimated clonotype richness than memory subsets. Rarefaction of sorted-subset datasets indicated incomplete sequencing despite the large sequencing depth. Only blood was sampled, and tissue TCR repertoires likely differ from those in blood. Compared with non-shared clonotypes, clonotypes shared by all four sorted-subset donors had higher generation probabilities. Pairwise subsampling led to the expectation that sequencing depth would affect the degree of clonotype sharing among donors. The genetic and exposure-history diversity represented was limited by the small number of donors.

The specimen was naive CD4+ T cells sorted from blood. The sample's cell subset or site label is to be understood as: CD45RA+ positively selected. The rearrangement combines TRBV25-1 with TRBJ2-5; 9 nucleotides in the junction match TRBD2. This TCR was recovered from a man aged 18 to 30 in good health. The CDR3 reads as follows: CASSEYFAGGAETQYF. The nucleotides are TGTGCCAGCAGTGAATACTTCGCGGGAGGGGCAGAGACCCAGTACTTC.